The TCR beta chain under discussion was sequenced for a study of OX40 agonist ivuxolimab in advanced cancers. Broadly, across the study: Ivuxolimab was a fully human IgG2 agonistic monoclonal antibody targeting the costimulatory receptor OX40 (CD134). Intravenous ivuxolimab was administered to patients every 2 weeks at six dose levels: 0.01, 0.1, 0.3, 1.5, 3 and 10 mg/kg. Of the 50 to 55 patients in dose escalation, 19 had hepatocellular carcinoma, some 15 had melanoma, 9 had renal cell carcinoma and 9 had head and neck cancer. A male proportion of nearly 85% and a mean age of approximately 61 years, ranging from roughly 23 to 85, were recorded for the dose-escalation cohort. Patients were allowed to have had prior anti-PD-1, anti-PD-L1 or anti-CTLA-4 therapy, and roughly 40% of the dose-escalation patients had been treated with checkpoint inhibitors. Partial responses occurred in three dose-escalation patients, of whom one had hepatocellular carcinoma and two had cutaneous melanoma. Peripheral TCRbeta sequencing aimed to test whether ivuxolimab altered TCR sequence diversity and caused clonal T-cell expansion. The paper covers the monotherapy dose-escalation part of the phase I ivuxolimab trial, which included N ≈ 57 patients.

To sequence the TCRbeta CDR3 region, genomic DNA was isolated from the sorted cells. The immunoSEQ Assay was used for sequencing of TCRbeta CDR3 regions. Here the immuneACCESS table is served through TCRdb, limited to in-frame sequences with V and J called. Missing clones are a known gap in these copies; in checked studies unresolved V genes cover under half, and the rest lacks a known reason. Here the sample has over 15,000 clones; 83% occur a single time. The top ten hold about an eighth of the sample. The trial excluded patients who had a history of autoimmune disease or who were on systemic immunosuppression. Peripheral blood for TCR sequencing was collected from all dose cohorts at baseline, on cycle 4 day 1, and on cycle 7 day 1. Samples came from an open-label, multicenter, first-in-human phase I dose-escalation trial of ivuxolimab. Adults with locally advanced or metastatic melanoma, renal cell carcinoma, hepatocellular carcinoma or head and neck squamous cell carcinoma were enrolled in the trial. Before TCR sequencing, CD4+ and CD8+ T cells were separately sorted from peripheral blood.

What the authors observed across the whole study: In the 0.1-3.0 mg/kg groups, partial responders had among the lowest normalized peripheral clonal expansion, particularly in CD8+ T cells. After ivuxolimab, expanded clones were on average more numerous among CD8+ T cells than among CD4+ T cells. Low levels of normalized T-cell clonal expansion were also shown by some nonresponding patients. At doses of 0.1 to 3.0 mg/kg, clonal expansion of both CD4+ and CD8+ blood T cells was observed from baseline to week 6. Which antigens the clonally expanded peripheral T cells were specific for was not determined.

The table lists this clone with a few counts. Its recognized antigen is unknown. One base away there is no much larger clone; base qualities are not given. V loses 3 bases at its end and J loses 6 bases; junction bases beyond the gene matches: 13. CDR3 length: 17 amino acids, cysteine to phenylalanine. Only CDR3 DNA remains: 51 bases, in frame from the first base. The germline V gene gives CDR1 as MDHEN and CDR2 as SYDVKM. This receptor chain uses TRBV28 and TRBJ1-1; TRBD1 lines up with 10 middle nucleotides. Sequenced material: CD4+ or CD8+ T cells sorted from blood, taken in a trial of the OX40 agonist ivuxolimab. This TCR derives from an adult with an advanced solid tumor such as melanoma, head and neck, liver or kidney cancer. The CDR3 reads CASSFLTGGKVKAEAFF. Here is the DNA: TGTGCCAGCAGTTTCCTGACAGGGGGCAAGGTGAAAGCTGAAGCTTTCTTT.